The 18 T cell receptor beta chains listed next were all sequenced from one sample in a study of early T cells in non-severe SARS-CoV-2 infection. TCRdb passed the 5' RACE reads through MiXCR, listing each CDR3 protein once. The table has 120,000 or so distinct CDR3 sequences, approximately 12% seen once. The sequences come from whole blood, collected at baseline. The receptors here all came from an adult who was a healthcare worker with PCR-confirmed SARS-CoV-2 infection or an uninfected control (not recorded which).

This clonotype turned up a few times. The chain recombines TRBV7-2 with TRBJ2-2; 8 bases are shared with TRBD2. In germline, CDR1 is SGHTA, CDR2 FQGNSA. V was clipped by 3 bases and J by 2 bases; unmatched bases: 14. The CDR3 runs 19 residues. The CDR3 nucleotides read TGTGCCAGCAGCTTCCCCATTGGGCGCGGGGGGATCAACACCGGGGAGCTGTTTTTT. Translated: CASSFPIGRGGINTGELFF. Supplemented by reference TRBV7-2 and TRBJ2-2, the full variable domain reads GAGVSQSPSNKVTEKGKDVELRCDPISGHTALYWYRQSLGQGLEFLIYFQGNSAPDKSGLPSDRFSAERTGGSVSTLTIQRTQQEDSAVYLCASSFPIGRGGINTGELFFGEGSRLTVL.

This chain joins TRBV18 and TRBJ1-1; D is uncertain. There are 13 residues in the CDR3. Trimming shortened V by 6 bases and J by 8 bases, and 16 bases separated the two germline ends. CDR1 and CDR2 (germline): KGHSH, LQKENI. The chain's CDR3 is CASSLDLRTEAFF. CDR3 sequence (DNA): TGTGCCAGCTCCCTAGACCTCAGGACCGAAGCTTTCTTT.

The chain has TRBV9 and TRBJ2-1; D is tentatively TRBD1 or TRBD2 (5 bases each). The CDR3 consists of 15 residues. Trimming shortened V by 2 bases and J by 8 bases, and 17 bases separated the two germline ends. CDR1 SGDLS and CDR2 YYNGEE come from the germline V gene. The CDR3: CASSVEDWRGDEQFF. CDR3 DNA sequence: TGTGCCAGCAGCGTGGAAGACTGGCGAGGGGATGAGCAGTTCTTC.

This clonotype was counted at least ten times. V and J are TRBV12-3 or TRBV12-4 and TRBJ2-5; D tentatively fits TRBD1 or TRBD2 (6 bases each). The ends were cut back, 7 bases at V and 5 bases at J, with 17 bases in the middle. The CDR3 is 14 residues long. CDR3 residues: CASNRWGARETQYF. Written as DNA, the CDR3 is TGTGCCAGCAACCGGTGGGGGGCGCGGGAGACCCAGTACTTC.

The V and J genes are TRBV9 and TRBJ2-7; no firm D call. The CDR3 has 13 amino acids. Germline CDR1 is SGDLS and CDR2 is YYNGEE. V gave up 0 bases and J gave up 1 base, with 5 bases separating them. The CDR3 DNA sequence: TGTGCCAGCAGCGTAGGAACTTCCTACGAGCAGTACTTC. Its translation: CASSVGTSYEQYF.

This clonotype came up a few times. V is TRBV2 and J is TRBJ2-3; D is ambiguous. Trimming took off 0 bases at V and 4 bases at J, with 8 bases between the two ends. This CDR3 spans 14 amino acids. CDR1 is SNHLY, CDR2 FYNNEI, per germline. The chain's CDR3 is CASSEASLADTQYF. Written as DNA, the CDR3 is TGTGCCAGCAGTGAAGCCTCCTTAGCAGATACGCAGTATTTT. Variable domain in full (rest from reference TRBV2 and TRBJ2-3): EPEVTQTPSHQVTQMGQEVILRCVPISNHLYFYWYRQILGQKVEFLVSFYNNEISEKSEIFDDQFSVERPDGSNFTLKIRSTKLEDSAMYFCASSEASLADTQYFGPGTRLTVL.

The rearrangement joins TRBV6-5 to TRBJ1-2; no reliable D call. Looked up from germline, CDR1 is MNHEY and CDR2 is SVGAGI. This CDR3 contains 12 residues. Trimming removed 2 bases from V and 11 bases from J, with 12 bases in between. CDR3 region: CASSYNSGRYTF. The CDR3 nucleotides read TGTGCCAGCAGTTACAATTCAGGTCGTTACACCTTC.

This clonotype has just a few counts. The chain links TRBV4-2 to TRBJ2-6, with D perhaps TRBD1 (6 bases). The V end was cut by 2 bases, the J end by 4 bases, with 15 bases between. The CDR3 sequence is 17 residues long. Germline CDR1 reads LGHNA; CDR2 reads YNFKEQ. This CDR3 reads CASSQLDSSGGANVLTF. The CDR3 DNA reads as TGTGCCAGCAGCCAATTGGACAGTTCAGGGGGGGCCAACGTCCTGACTTTC.

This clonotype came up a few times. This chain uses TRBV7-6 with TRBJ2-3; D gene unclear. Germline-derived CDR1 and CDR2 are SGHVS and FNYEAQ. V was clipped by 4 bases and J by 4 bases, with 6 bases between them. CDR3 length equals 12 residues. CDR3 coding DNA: TGTGCCAGCAGCTCTGGGTCAGATACGCAGTATTTT. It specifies CASSSGSDTQYF.

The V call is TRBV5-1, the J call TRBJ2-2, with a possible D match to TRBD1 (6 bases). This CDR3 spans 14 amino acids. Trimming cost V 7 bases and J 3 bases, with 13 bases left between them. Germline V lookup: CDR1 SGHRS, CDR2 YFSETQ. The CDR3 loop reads CASHREGDTGELFF. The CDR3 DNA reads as TGCGCCAGCCACAGGGAAGGGGACACCGGGGAGCTGTTTTTT.

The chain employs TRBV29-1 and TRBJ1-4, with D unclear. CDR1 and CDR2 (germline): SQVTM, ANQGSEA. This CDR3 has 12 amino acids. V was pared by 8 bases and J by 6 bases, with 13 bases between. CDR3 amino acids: CSFAQQDEKLFF. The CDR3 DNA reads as TGCAGCTTCGCCCAGCAGGATGAAAAACTGTTTTTT.

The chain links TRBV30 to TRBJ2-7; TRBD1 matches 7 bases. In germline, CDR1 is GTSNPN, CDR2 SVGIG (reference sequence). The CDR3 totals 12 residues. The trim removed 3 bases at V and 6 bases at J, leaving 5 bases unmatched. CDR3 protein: CAWSEQGIEQYF. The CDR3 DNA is TGTGCCTGGAGCGAACAGGGGATCGAGCAGTACTTC.

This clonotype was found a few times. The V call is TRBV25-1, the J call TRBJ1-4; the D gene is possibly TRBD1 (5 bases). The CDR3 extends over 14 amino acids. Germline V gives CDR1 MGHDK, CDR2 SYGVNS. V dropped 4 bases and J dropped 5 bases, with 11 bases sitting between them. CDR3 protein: CASSVTGTNEKLFF. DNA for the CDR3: TGTGCCAGCAGTGTAACCGGGACGAATGAAAAACTGTTTTTT.

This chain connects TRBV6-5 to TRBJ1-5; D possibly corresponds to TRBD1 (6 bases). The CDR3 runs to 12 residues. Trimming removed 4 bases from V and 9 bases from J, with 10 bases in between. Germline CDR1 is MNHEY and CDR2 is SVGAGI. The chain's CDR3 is CASSSGALPQHF. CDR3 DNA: TGTGCCAGCAGTTCGGGGGCCTTGCCCCAGCATTTT.

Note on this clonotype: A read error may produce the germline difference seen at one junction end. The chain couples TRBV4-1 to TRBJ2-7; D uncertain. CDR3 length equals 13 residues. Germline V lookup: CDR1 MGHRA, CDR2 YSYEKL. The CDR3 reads CASSLLDTLVTAF. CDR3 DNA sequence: TGCGCCAGCAGCCTATTAGACACTTTAGTAACAGCCTTC.

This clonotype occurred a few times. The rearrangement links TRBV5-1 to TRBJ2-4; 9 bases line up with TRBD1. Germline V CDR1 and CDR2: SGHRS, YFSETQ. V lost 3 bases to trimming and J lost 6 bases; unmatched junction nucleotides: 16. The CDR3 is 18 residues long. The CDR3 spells CASSSQGAPPYRPNIQYF. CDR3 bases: TGCGCCAGCAGCTCACAGGGGGCGCCCCCGTATCGTCCAAACATTCAGTACTTC.

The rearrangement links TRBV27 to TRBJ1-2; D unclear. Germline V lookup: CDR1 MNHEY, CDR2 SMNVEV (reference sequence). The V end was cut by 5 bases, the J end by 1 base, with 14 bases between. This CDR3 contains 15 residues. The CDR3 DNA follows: TGTGCCAGCAGTCCTGCACAGAGGGATAACTATGGCTACACCTTC. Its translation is CASSPAQRDNYGYTF.

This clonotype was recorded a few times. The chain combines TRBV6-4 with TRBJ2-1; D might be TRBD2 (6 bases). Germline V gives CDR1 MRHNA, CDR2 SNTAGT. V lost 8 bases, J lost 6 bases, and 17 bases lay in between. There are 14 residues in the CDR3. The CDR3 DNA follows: TGTGCCAGCTCCCGGGGGTCTGCGGCCAATGAGCAGTTCTTC. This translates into CASSRGSAANEQFF.